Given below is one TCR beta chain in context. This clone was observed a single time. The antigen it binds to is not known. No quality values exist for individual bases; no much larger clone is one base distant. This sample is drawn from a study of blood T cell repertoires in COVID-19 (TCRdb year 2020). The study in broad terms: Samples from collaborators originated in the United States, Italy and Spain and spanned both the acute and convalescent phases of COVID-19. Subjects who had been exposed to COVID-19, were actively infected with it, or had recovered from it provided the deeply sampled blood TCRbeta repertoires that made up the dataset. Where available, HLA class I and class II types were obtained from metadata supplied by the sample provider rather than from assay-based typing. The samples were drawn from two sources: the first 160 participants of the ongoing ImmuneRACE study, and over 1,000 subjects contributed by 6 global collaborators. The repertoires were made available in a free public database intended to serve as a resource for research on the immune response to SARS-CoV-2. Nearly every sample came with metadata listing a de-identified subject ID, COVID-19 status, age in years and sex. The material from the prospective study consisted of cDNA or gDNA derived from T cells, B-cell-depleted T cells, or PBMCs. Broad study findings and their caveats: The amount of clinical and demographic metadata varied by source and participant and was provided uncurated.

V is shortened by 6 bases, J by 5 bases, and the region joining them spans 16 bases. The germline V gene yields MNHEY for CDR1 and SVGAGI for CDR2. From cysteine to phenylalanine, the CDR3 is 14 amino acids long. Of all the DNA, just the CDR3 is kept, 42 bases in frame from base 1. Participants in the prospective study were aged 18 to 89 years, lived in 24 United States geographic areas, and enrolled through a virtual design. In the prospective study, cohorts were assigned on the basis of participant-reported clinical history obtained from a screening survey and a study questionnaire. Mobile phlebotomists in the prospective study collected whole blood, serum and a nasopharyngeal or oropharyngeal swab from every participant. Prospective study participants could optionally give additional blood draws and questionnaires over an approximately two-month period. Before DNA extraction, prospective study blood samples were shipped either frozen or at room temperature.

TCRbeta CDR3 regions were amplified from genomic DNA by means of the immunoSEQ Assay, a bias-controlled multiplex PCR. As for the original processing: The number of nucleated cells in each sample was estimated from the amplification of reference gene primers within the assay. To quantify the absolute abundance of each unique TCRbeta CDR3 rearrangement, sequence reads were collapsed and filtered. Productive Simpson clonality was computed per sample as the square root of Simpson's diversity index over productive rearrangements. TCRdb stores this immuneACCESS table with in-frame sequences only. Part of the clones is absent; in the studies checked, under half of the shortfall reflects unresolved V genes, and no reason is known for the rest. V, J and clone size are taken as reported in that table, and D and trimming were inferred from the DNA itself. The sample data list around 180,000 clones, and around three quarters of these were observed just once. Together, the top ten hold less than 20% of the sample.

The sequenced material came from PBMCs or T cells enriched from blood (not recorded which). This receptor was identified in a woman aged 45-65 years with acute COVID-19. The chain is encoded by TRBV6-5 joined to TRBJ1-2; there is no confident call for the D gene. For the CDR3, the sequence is CASSALKSEYGYTF. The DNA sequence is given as TGTGCCAGCAGCGCGTTAAAAAGCGAATATGGCTACACCTTC.